Listed below are T cell receptor beta chains from one sample, sequenced in a study of blood T cell repertoires in COVID-19. Profiled with immunoSEQ multiplex PCR; TCRdb holds only in-frame clones, not every one. The sample yields about 130,000 clones, more than 70% seen once. Specimen: peripheral blood. The receptors shown here come from a man in his 70s with acute or convalescent COVID-19. The CDR3 runs from the conserved cysteine through the conserved F or W. A D gene is named only where the DNA matches it firmly. The size entry is marked missing in some rows and otherwise reads once, few, many or a size class.

cdr3_aa,cdr3_nt,j_call,d_call,clone_size,v_call
CASSLGLAGADTQYF,TGTGCCAGCAGCCTCGGACTAGCGGGGGCCGATACGCAGTATTTT,TRBJ2-3,TRBD2,-,TRBV5-4
CASRSDKTNYGYTF,TGTGCCAGCAGGTCCGACAAAACTAACTATGGCTACACCTTC,TRBJ1-2,-,-,TRBV25-1
CASSLGEGYNSPLHF,TGCGCCAGCAGTCTGGGTGAGGGTTATAATTCACCCCTCCACTTT,TRBJ1-6,-,-,TRBV5-1
CASSLRDRGMGEQYF,TGTGCCAGCAGCTTAAGGGACAGAGGGATGGGCGAGCAGTACTTC,TRBJ2-7,TRBD1,-,TRBV5-5
CASSPGNYGYTF,TGTGCCAGTAGTCCGGGGAACTATGGCTACACCTTC,TRBJ1-2,-,-,TRBV19
CASSDGVSGNTIYF,TGTGCCAGCAGTGATGGAGTCTCTGGAAACACCATATATTTT,TRBJ1-3,-,-,TRBV6-1
CASSFSGTESGELFF,TGCGCCAGCAGCTTTTCTGGGACAGAGAGCGGGGAGCTGTTTTTT,TRBJ2-2,TRBD1,once,TRBV5-1
CASLSYRGNTGELFF,TGTGCCAGCCTCAGTTATAGGGGGAACACCGGGGAGCTGTTTTTT,TRBJ2-2,-,-,TRBV2
CASSVAGERPQHF,TGTGCCAGCAGCGTAGCGGGGGAGCGGCCCCAGCATTTT,TRBJ1-5,-,-,TRBV9
CASSSHALAGFAYEQYF,TGTGCCAGCAGCTCCCACGCACTAGCGGGGTTTGCCTACGAGCAGTACTTC,TRBJ2-7,TRBD2,-,TRBV3-1/TRBV3-2
CSVEGQTYGYTF,TGCAGCGTTGAAGGACAGACTTATGGCTACACCTTC,TRBJ1-2,-,many,TRBV29-1
CAISGTGGNQPQHF,TGTGCCATCAGTGGGACAGGGGGCAATCAGCCCCAGCATTTT,TRBJ1-5,TRBD1,-,TRBV10-3
CASSSGEARELFF,TGTGCCAGCAGTTCCGGAGAGGCCCGGGAGCTGTTTTTT,TRBJ2-2,-,-,TRBV6-6
CASSDPKQGIVSPLHF,TGTGCCAGCAGTGACCCAAAACAGGGTATAGTTTCACCCCTCCACTTT,TRBJ1-6,-,-,TRBV2
CASSPLTGDSPLHF,TGCGCCAGCAGCCCGCTGACAGGGGACTCACCCCTCCACTTT,TRBJ1-6,TRBD1,few,TRBV5-1